The entry below gives a single T cell receptor (beta chain) sequence along with its context. These data are taken from a study of control samples from healthy donors and cancer patients. TCRdb's copy holds only in-frame clones and misses some; the assay was immunoSEQ multiplex PCR. The data contain under 450,000 clones, 75% to 95% of them seen just once; the ten biggest clones take up around 6.5%. The CDR3 has 16 residues. Germline CDR1 ENHRY, CDR2 SYGVKD. V was cut by 10 bases and J by 1 base, with 17 bases left in between. The sequencing input was PBMCs. The chain combines TRBV10-3 with TRBJ2-6; D is perhaps TRBD1 (6 bases). The origin of this receptor is a middle-aged man with head and neck cancer. The CDR3 region is CATRQAANSGANVLTF. The CDR3 region has the DNA TGTGCCACGCGACAGGCAGCCAATTCTGGGGCCAACGTCCTGACTTTC.